These T cell receptor delta chains were read from a single sample in a study of Vδ1+ human thymocytes. TCRdb re-analyzed the multiplex PCR reads via CATT. The sample contains roughly 76,000 delta-chain clones, around 34% of which appear only once. The sequenced sample was Vdelta1+ gamma-delta thymocytes from the thymus. Every receptor here comes from a boy under two years old who had congenital heart surgery. CDR3s include the opening cysteine and the closing phenylalanine or tryptophan. D genes are given only for firm matches. Some rows mark clone size as missing; the rest say once, few, many or name a class of expanded clone.

>TRDV2|.|TRDJ1|.
CATAGTVATDKLIF
TGTGCTACAGCTGGAACCGTCGCCACCGATAAACTCATCTTT
>TRDV1|.|TRDJ1|few
CALGYHFLLGAPYTDKLIF
TGTGCTCTTGGGTACCACTTCCTACTGGGGGCCCCGTACACCGATAAACTCATCTTT
>TRDV1|TRDD3|TRDJ1|.
CALGDTSYWGIRADKLIF
TGTGCTCTTGGGGATACTTCCTACTGGGGGATACGCGCCGATAAACTCATCTTT
>TRDV1|.|TRDJ1|.
CALGELGRFDTDKLIF
TGTGCTCTTGGGGAACTAGGCAGGTTTGACACCGATAAACTCATCTTT
>TRDV2|.|TRDJ1|medium-sized
CACDTRKAFEVADKLIF
TGTGCCTGTGACACCCGAAAGGCGTTTGAGGTTGCCGATAAACTCATCTTT
>TRDV1|TRDD3|TRDJ1|.
CALGKSFLLNWGIRGTDKLIF
TGTGCTCTTGGGAAGTCCTTCCTTCTAAACTGGGGGATAAGGGGCACCGATAAACTCATCTTT
>TRDV1|.|TRDJ1|once
CALGVGPTGPPPYTDKLIF
TGTGCTCTTGGGGTCGGCCCTACGGGCCCACCCCCGTACACCGATAAACTCATCTTT
>TRDV2|TRDD3|TRDJ1|many
CACDRPCEHWGILRATDKLIF
TGTGCCTGTGACCGACCCTGTGAGCACTGGGGGATATTACGGGCCACCGATAAACTCATCTTT
>TRDV1|TRDD3|TRDJ1|.
CALGELNLRPTGGRYTDKLIF
TGTGCTCTTGGGGAACTAAACCTACGTCCCACTGGGGGTCGGTACACCGATAAACTCATCTTT
>TRDV1|TRDD3|TRDJ1|few
CALGGTWGIADKLIF
TGTGCTCTTGGGGGAACCTGGGGGATAGCCGATAAACTCATCTTT
>TRDV1|TRDD3|TRDJ1|few
CALGEGSLPCTGGPYTDKLIF
TGTGCTCTTGGGGAGGGGTCCCTACCCTGTACTGGGGGACCTTACACCGATAAACTCATCTTT
>TRDV1|TRDD3|TRDJ1|.
CALTKPVLGVDTDKLIF
TGTGCTCTGACAAAGCCAGTACTGGGGGTCGACACCGATAAACTCATCTTT
>TRDV1|TRDD3|TRDJ1|.
CALGFRVLEGYEDKLIF
TGTGCTCTTGGGTTTAGAGTTCTGGAGGGATACGAAGATAAACTCATCTTT
>TRDV1|.|TRDJ1|.
CALGELHPTARPGGLIF
TGTGCTCTTGGGGAACTCCACCCTACGGCAAGACCCGGGGGACTCATCTTT
>TRDV1|.|TRDJ1|few
CALGVPLGSRYAYTDKLIF
TGTGCTCTTGGGGTACCTTTGGGGAGTAGGTATGCTTACACCGATAAACTCATCTTT